Listed here are 6 T cell receptor beta chains from one sample, sequenced in a study of blood T cell repertoires in COVID-19. Profiled with immunoSEQ multiplex PCR; TCRdb holds only in-frame clones, not every one. This sample has a few hundred thousand clones; 88% occur once, and the top ten carry about a tenth. Material for sequencing was peripheral blood. The origin of the receptors is a woman aged 70-85 years with COVID-19, enrolled during active disease.

The chain joins TRBV7-3 to TRBJ2-1, with 7 bases that match TRBD1. This CDR3 contains 15 residues. With V trimmed by 0 bases and J by 2 bases, 1 base remained unmatched. Germline V gene lookup returns CDR1 SGHTA and CDR2 FQGTGA. The CDR3 nucleotides read TGTGCCAGCAGCTTAACAAGGGGGCCCTACAATGAGCAGTTCTTC. Protein sequence: CASSLTRGPYNEQFF.

The chain uses TRBV19 and TRBJ1-6; the D is unclear. V was clipped by 8 bases and J by 8 bases, with 19 bases between them. This CDR3 has 15 amino acids. CDR1 is LNHDA, CDR2 SQIVND, per germline (reference sequence). This CDR3 is CASRVEGARDSPLHF. CDR3 coding DNA: TGTGCCAGTCGAGTCGAGGGAGCAAGGGATTCACCCCTCCACTTT. Together with reference TRBV19 and TRBJ1-6, the CDR3 gives the full variable domain: DGGITQSPKYLFRKEGQNVTLSCEQNLNHDAMYWYRQDPGQGLRLIYYSQIVNDFQKGDIAEGYSVSREKKESFPLTVTSAQKNPTAFYLCASRVEGARDSPLHFGNGTRLTVT.

V usage is TRBV20-1 and J usage is TRBJ1-2, with D unresolved. The CDR3 totals 11 residues. The V end lost 0 bases, the J end lost 4 bases, and 3 bases lay between the germline ends. Germline CDR1 reads DFQATT; CDR2 reads SNEGSKA (reference sequence). CDR3 DNA: TGCAGTGCTAGAGACGGCTATGGCTACACCTTC. The encoded protein is CSARDGYGYTF.

This rearrangement joins TRBV5-4 to TRBJ2-3; D ambiguous. From germline, CDR1 is SGHNT and CDR2 YYREEE (reference sequence). This CDR3 contains 15 residues. With 1 base removed from V and 0 bases from J, the gap between germline ends came to 9 bases. CDR3 sequence: CASSLYLTSTDTQYF. The CDR3 DNA follows: TGTGCCAGCAGCTTGTACCTAACTAGCACAGATACGCAGTATTTT.

The gene calls are TRBV7-9 and TRBJ2-1; 12 positions agree with TRBD2. This CDR3 is 17 amino acids long. Looked up from germline, CDR1 is SEHNR and CDR2 is FQNEAQ (reference sequence). V shed 6 bases, J shed 10 bases, and the junction held 16 bases outside the gene matches. The CDR3 DNA reads as TGTGCCAGCAGTTCGGGTCGGACTAGCGGGGCAAGGGGGGAGCAGTTCTTC. Translated: CASSSGRTSGARGEQFF. Filled out from reference TRBV7-9 and TRBJ2-1, the complete variable domain reads DTGVSQNPRHKITKRGQNVTFRCDPISEHNRLYWYRQTLGQGPEFLTYFQNEAQLEKSRLLSDRFSAERPKGSFSTLEIQRTEQGDSAMYLCASSSGRTSGARGEQFFGPGTRLTVL.

This chain links TRBV6-5 with TRBJ1-1, with 8 bases that match TRBD1. The V gene's germline CDR1 is MNHEY and CDR2 SVGAGI. The CDR3 has 14 amino acids. Trimming cost V 10 bases and J 0 bases; bases outside gene matches: 7. The CDR3 coding sequence is TGTGCCACCGACAGGGGAGGCGTGAACACTGAAGCTTTCTTT. Translation gives CATDRGGVNTEAFF.